This T cell receptor beta chain was sequenced during a study of shared clonotypes between healthy human individuals. The assay was immunoSEQ multiplex PCR, and TCRdb's table has in-frame clones only and misses some. The data contain 500,000 to 700,000 clones, about 95% of them singletons. Naive CD8 cells comprised CD45RO-negative, CCR7-positively selected cells, excluding terminally differentiated effector memory CD45RA+ cells. This CDR3 is built from 15 residues. Germline CDR1 WSHSY, CDR2 SAAADI. V dropped 0 bases and J dropped 5; count of bases not matched to a gene: 3. This rearrangement joins TRBV10-2 to TRBJ2-7, with 11 bases lining up with TRBD1. What was sequenced was naive CD8+ T cells sorted from blood. This TCR was sampled from a woman in her 30s in good health. CDR3 nucleotide sequence: TGCGCCAGCAGTGAGTCCTGGACAGGGGGCCACGAGCAGTACTTC. Its protein is CASSESWTGGHEQYF.